Only one count was recorded for the clone carrying this T cell receptor (beta chain). TCRdb's table, derived via immunoSEQ multiplex PCR, lists solely in-frame clones and lacks some. The data show some 550,000 clones, 97% seen once. The sample is drawn from a study of shared clonotypes between healthy human individuals. Trimming took 0 bases from V and 5 from J, leaving 11 bases between them. Looked up from germline, CDR1 is MGHRA and CDR2 is YSYEKL. This CDR3 is built from 16 residues. This clonotype originated in a woman aged 25 to 45 in good health. Sequences were obtained from naive CD4+ T cells sorted from blood. Subset here: CD45RA+ positively selected. This chain joins TRBV4-1 and TRBJ1-6; D call uncertain. The CDR3 nucleotides are TGCGCCAGCAGCCAAGAGGGCGGATATAATAATTCACCCCTCCACTTT. This encodes CASSQEGGYNNSPLHF.